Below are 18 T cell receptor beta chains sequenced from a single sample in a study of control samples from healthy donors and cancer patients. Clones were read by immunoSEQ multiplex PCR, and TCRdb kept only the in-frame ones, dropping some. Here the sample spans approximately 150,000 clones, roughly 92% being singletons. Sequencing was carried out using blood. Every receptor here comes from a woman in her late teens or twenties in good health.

For the CDR3, the DNA is TGTGCCAGCAGCTTAGTCGGGGGGAATGGTGGAAACACCATATATTTT. It translates to CASSLVGGNGGNTIYF. The V call is TRBV7-2, the J call TRBJ1-3; possibly TRBD1 for D (5 bases). Between the trimmed V and J ends, which lost 1 base and 3 bases, there was a span of 13 bases. Germline CDR1 reads SGHTA; CDR2 reads FQGNSA. The CDR3 extends over 16 amino acids.

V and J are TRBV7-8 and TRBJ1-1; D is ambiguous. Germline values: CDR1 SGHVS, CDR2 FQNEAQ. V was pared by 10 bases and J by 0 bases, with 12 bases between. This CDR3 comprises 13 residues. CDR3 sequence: CATSYNLNTEAFF. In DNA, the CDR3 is TGTGCCACCTCGTATAATTTGAACACTGAAGCTTTCTTT.

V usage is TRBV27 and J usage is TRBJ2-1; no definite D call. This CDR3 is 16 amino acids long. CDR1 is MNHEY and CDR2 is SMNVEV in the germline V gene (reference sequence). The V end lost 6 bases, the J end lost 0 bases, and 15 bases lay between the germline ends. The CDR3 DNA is TGTGCCAGCAGCAAAAAGGAGAGGAGCTCCTACAATGAGCAGTTCTTC. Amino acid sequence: CASSKKERSSYNEQFF.

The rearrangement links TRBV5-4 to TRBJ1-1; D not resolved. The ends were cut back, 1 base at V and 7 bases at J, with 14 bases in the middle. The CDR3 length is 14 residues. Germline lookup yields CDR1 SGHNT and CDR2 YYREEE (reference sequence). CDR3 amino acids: CASSLSSAPGEAFF. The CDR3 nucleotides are TGTGCCAGCAGCTTGAGTTCGGCTCCCGGTGAAGCTTTCTTT.

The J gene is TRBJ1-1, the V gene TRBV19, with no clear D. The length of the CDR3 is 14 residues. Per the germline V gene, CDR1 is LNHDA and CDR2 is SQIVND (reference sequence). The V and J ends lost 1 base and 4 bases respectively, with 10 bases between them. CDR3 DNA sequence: TGTGCCAGTAGTATAGGGTGGGAGGGCACTGAAGCTTTCTTT. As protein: CASSIGWEGTEAFF.

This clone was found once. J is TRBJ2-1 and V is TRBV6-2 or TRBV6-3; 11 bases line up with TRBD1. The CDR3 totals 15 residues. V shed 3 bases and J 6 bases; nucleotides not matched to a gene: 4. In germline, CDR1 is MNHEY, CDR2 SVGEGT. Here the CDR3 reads CASSYDGTGGNEQFF. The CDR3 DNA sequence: TGTGCCAGCAGTTATGACGGGACAGGGGGCAATGAGCAGTTCTTC.

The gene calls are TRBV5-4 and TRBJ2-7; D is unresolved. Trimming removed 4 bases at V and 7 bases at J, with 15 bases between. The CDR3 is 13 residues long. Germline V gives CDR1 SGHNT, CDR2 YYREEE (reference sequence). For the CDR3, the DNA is TGTGCCAGCAGCATAGACCGGGTCGGGGAGCAGTACTTC. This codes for CASSIDRVGEQYF. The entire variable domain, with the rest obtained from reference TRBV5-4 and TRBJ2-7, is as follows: ETGVTQSPTHLIKTRGQQVTLRCSSQSGHNTVSWYQQALGQGPQFIFQYYREEENGRGNFPPRFSGLQFPNYSSELNVNALELDDSALYLCASSIDRVGEQYFGPGTRLTVT.

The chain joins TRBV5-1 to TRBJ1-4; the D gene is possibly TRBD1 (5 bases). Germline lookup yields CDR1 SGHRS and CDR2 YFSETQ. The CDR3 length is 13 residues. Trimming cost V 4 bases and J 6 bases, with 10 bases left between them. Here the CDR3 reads CASSSRVDEKLFF. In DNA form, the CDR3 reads TGCGCCAGCAGCAGCAGGGTGGATGAAAAACTGTTTTTT.

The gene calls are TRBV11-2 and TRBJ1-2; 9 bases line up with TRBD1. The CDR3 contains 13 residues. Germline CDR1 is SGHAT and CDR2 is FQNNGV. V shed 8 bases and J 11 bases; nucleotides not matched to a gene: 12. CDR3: CASRGTGFLGYTF. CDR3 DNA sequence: TGTGCCAGCCGCGGGACAGGGTTCCTCGGGTACACCTTC.

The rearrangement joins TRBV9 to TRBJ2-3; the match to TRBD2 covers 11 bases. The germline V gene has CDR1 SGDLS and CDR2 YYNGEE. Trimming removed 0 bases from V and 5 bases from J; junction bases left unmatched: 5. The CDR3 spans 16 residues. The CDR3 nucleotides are TGTGCCAGCAGCGTAGTAGCACTAGCGGGGGTAGATACGCAGTATTTT. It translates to CASSVVALAGVDTQYF.

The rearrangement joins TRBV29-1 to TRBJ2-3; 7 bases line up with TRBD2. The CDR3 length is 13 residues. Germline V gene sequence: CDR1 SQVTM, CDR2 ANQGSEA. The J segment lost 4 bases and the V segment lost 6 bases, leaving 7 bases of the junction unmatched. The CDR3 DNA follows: TGCAGCGTCCGGCGGGGGAGCCCAGATACGCAGTATTTT. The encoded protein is CSVRRGSPDTQYF.

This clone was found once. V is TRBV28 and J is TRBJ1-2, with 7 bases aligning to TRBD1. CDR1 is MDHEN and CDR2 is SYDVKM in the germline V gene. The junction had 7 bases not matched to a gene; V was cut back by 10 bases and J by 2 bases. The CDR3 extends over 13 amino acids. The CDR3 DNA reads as TGTGCCACCAACCGGGACAGCAACTATGGCTACACCTTC. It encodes CATNRDSNYGYTF.

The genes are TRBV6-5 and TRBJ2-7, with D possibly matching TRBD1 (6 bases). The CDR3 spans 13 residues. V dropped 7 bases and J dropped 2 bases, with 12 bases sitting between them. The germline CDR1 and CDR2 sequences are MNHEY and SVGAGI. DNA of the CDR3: TGTGCCAGCACGGAACAGGGCCCCTACGAGCAGTACTTC. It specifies CASTEQGPYEQYF.

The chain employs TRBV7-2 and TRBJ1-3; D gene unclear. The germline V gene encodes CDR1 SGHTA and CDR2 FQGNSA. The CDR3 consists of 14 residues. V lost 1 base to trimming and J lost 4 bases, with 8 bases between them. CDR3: CASSLGHRGNTIYF. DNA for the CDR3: TGTGCCAGCAGCTTAGGTCACCGCGGAAACACCATATATTTT.

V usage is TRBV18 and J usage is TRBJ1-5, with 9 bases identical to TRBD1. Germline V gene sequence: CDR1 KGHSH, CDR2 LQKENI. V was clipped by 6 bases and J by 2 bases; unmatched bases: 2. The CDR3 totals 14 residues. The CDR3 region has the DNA TGTGCCAGCTCCAGGGACAGGGGCAATCAGCCCCAGCATTTT. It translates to CASSRDRGNQPQHF.

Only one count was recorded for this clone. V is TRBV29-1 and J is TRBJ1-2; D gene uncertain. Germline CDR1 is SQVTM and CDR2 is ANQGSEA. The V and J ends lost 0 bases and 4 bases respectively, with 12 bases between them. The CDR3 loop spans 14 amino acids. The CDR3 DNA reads TGCAGCGTTGAAGACCGTGACTCTCTCTATGGCTACACCTTC. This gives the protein CSVEDRDSLYGYTF.

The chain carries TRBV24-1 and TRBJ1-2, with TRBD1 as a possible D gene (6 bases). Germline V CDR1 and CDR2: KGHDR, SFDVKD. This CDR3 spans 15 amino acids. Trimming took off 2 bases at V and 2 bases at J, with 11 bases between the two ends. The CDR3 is CATSDSRQENYGYTF. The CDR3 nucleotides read TGTGCCACCAGTGATTCCAGACAGGAGAACTATGGCTACACCTTC.

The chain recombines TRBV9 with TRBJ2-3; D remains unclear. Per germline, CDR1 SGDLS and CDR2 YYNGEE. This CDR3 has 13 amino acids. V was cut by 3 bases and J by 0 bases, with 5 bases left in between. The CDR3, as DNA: TGTGCCAGCAGCGGCTCTAGCACAGATACGCAGTATTTT. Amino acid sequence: CASSGSSTDTQYF.